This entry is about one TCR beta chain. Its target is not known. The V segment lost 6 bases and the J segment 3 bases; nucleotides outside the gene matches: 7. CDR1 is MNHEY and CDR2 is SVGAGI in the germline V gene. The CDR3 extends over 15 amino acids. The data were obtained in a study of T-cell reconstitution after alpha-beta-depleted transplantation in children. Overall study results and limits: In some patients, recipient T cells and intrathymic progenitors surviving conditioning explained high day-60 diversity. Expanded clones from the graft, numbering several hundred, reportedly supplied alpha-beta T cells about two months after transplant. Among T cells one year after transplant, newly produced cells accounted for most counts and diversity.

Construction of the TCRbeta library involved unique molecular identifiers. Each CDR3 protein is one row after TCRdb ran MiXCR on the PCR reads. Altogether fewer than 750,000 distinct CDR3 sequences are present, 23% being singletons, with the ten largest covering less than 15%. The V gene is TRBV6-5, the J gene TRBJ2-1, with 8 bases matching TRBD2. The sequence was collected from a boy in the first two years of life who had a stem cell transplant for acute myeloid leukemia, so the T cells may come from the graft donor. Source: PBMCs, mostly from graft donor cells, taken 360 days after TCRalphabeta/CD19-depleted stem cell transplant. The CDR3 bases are TGTGCCAGCAGCCCCTCCGGGACTAGCTACAATGAGCAGTTCTTC. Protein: CASSPSGTSYNEQFF.